Each of the 18 T cell receptor delta chains below was sequenced from the same sample in a study of Vδ1+ human thymocytes. The template was reverse-transcribed extracted RNA. Pooled V-gene forward primers with one constant-region reverse primer generated the CDR3 amplicons by multiplex PCR. TCRdb re-called the multiplex PCR reads via CATT. The data contain more than 45,000 delta-chain clones, over 13% of them singletons. Their specific antigens are unknown. The study, taken as a whole, reports: In the thymus, TRG and TRD repertoires looked highly polyclonal with Gaussian CDR3 lengths.

Specimen: Vdelta1+ gamma-delta thymocytes from the thymus. Noted subset: FACS-sorted CD3+ TCRalphabeta- TCRVdelta1+ TCRVdelta2- thymocytes. The receptors originated from a girl under three years old who had congenital heart surgery.

In this sample, this clone turned up a few times. The gene calls are TRDV1 and TRDJ1, with 11 bases fitting TRDD3. The CDR3 extends over 24 amino acids. With 0 bases clipped from V and 0 bases from J, the junction kept 24 bases outside the gene matches. The V gene's germline CDR1 is TSWWSYY and CDR2 QGS. CDR3 loop: CALGELSREGACWGILPYTDKLIF. The CDR3 bases are TGTGCTCTTGGGGAACTAAGCCGCGAGGGGGCTTGCTGGGGGATACTCCCGTACACCGATAAACTCATCTTT.

This clone was counted only a few times. At one of its ends the junction is not consistent with the germline gene, which may arise from a read error. The chain carries TRDV1 and TRDJ1; 8 positions match TRDD3. This CDR3 spans 20 amino acids. The V gene's germline CDR1 is TSWWSYY and CDR2 QGS. The CDR3 nucleotides are TGTGCTCCTGGGTCCTACCCCGACCGCTCTACTGGGGGGTACACCGATAAACTCATCTTT. Residues: CAPGSYPDRSTGGYTDKLIF.

The chain recombines TRDV1 with TRDJ1, with TRDD3 identical over 10 bases. The CDR3 contains 19 residues. Germline CDR1 and CDR2: TSWWSYY and QGS. V shed 3 bases, J shed 0 bases, and the junction held 13 bases outside the gene matches. The chain's CDR3 is CALGELTGGIRSYTDKLIF. The CDR3 region has the DNA TGTGCTCTTGGGGAGCTTACTGGGGGGATACGCTCGTACACCGATAAACTCATCTTT.

V is TRDV1 and J is TRDJ1; no clear D. V lost 3 bases to trimming and J lost 0 bases, with 14 bases between them. The length of the CDR3 is 16 residues. Germline CDR1 and CDR2: TSWWSYY and QGS. DNA of the CDR3: TGTGCTCTTGGGGACCTTATTACCCGGTACACCGATAAACTCATCTTT. It codes for CALGDLITRYTDKLIF.

This clone was detected only a few times. The chain combines TRDV1 with TRDJ1, with D possibly matching TRDD3 (7 bases). Germline loops: CDR1 TSWWSYY, CDR2 QGS. There are 24 residues in the CDR3. With 1 base removed from V and 0 bases from J, the gap between germline ends came to 36 bases. CDR3 residues: CALGEPIPKKGYPKHWKYTDKLIF. The CDR3 nucleotides read TGTGCTCTTGGGGAACCCATTCCTAAAAAGGGATACCCGAAACATTGGAAGTACACCGATAAACTCATCTTT.

This clone was seen a few times. In the same sample, other DNA sequences code for this CDR3. V gene TRDV1 combines with J gene TRDJ1, with TRDD3 matching over 9 bases. The trim removed 5 bases at V and 7 bases at J, leaving 8 bases unmatched. Germline loops: CDR1 TSWWSYY, CDR2 QGS. The CDR3 is 14 residues long. The CDR3 loop is CALGLGIRRGKLIF. CDR3 DNA: TGTGCTCTTGGGTTGGGGATACGCCGAGGTAAACTCATCTTT.

This clone was detected a few times. The chain joins TRDV3 to TRDJ1, with D unclear. This CDR3 contains 14 residues. V lost 1 base, J lost 0 bases, and 12 bases lay in between. The germline V gene has CDR1 TVYSNPD and CDR2 GDNSRS (reference sequence). This CDR3 reads CAFTATEYTDKLIF. The CDR3 DNA is TGTGCCTTTACCGCCACCGAGTACACCGATAAACTCATCTTT.

The V and J genes are TRDV1 and TRDJ1, with 9 bases aligning to TRDD2. From germline, CDR1 is TSWWSYY and CDR2 QGS. Losses at the gene ends were 4 bases for V and 10 bases for J; bases not matched to a gene: 25. The CDR3 runs 19 residues. CDR3 in amino acids: CALGGQVPVLPTHPPGLIF. The CDR3 DNA sequence: TGTGCTCTTGGGGGCCAAGTTCCCGTCCTTCCTACACATCCCCCGGGACTCATCTTT.

The V and J genes are TRDV1 and TRDJ1; 9 bases match TRDD3. With V trimmed by 4 bases and J by 0 bases, 18 bases remained unmatched. The CDR3 spans 20 residues. From germline, CDR1 is TSWWSYY and CDR2 QGS. DNA of the CDR3: TGTGCTCTTGGGGCCTCAGGCGCCCACTCTGGGGGATTGTACACCGATAAACTCATCTTT. Its protein product is CALGASGAHSGGLYTDKLIF.

The chain links TRDV1 to TRDJ1; D could derive from TRDD2 or TRDD3 (7 bases each). V was clipped by 5 bases and J by 0 bases, with 31 bases between them. The CDR3 consists of 21 residues. Germline CDR1 is TSWWSYY and CDR2 is QGS. In DNA, the CDR3 is TGTGCTCTTGGGTCCACGTTTCCTACGAGCAGGGGGATCCCGTACACCGATAAACTCATCTTT. It codes for CALGSTFPTSRGIPYTDKLIF.

This clone was observed a few times. This chain links TRDV1 with TRDJ1; 8 bases align to TRDD3. Trimming removed 0 bases from V and 0 bases from J; junction bases left unmatched: 3. Germline loops: CDR1 TSWWSYY, CDR2 QGS. This CDR3 has 16 residues. The CDR3 region is CALGELLGGDTDKLIF. CDR3 DNA sequence: TGTGCTCTTGGGGAACTACTGGGGGGAGACACCGATAAACTCATCTTT.

V and J are TRDV1 and TRDJ1; 12 nucleotides match TRDD3. The CDR3 is 21 amino acids. Germline CDR1 TSWWSYY, CDR2 QGS. The V and J ends lost 0 bases and 2 bases, in that order; junction bases with no gene match: 16. The CDR3 sequence is CALGELALAGGYGQLTDKLIF. For the CDR3, the DNA is TGTGCTCTTGGGGAACTAGCCTTGGCTGGGGGATACGGTCAACTAACCGATAAACTCATCTTT.

With regard to this clone: The junction and the germline gene differ at one end; a read error may be behind it. J is TRDJ1 and V is TRDV1; TRDD3 matches 10 bases. The length of the CDR3 is 17 residues. Per germline, CDR1 TSWWSYY and CDR2 QGS. CDR3 sequence reads: CALGMCRWGIPTDKLIF. The CDR3 DNA is TGTGCCCTTGGTATGTGCCGGTGGGGGATACCGACCGATAAACTCATCTTT.

The table lists this clone with a few counts. V and J are TRDV1 and TRDJ1, with D unresolved. Germline CDR1 TSWWSYY, CDR2 QGS. The germline V and J ends were trimmed by 3 bases and 1 base, with 15 bases remaining between them. CDR3 length: 16 amino acids. In nucleotides, the CDR3 is TGTGCTCTTGGGGATCTCTTGGGTGAATCCACCGATAAACTCATCTTT. Amino acids: CALGDLLGESTDKLIF.

This chain uses TRDV1 with TRDJ1, with 8 bases that match TRDD2. The CDR3 has 24 amino acids. Germline trimming cut 3 bases from V and 0 bases from J; bases unmatched to any gene: 30. Germline V lookup: CDR1 TSWWSYY, CDR2 QGS. The CDR3 here is CALGDPLPKVGSGDSRKDTDKLIF. The CDR3 DNA reads as TGTGCTCTTGGGGACCCCCTTCCTAAAGTAGGTAGTGGGGACTCACGGAAGGACACCGATAAACTCATCTTT.

The rearrangement joins TRDV1 to TRDJ1; D might be TRDD3 (5 bases). The germline gives CDR1 TSWWSYY, CDR2 QGS. The CDR3 extends over 22 amino acids. The V end was cut by 1 base, the J end by 0 bases, with 30 bases between. CDR3 region: CALGEPSTRPPGDTPYTDKLIF. As DNA, the CDR3 is TGTGCTCTTGGGGAACCCTCTACTCGTCCGCCGGGAGATACCCCTTACACCGATAAACTCATCTTT.

This clone was observed a few times. The V gene is TRDV1, the J gene TRDJ1, with 7 positions matching TRDD3. The junction had 15 bases not matched to a gene; V was cut back by 1 base and J by 4 bases. Germline V gene lookup returns CDR1 TSWWSYY and CDR2 QGS. The CDR3 has 18 amino acids. The CDR3 sequence: CALGERPLRPGGLDKLIF. For the CDR3, the DNA is TGTGCTCTTGGGGAACGCCCATTACGGCCTGGGGGTCTCGATAAACTCATCTTT.

V usage is TRDV1 and J usage is TRDJ1; D is undetermined. Trimming left V 4 bases short and J 3 bases short, with 24 bases between. Germline CDR1 TSWWSYY, CDR2 QGS. CDR3 length: 18 amino acids. Here the CDR3 reads CALGVLGRPSPPADKLIF. The CDR3 DNA sequence: TGTGCTCTTGGGGTATTGGGCCGACCGTCCCCCCCCGCCGATAAACTCATCTTT.